A selection of T cell receptor beta chains follows, all from one sample in a study of technical replicates of blood from a handful of donors. Repertoires were generated with immunoSEQ multiplex PCR, while TCRdb's copy carries only in-frame clones and drops some. Seen here are over 50,000 clones, more than 85% observed once, and the top ten hold around 4%. Sequenced input: PBMCs. Every receptor here comes from a human donor in good health. Some clones in this sample may be carry-over from other donors' samples. The CDR3 runs from the conserved cysteine through the conserved F or W. A D gene is named only where the DNA matches it firmly. Only some rows state a clone size, as once, few, many or a class for expanded clones.

D gene | J gene | V gene | clone size | CDR3 protein | CDR3 DNA
TRBD1 | TRBJ1-1 | TRBV5-1 | - | CASSAKTGTSEAFF | TGCGCCAGCAGCGCAAAGACAGGGACATCTGAAGCTTTCTTT
TRBD2 | TRBJ2-1 | TRBV9 | - | CASSVALLAGALSYNEQFF | TGTGCCAGCAGCGTAGCTCTGCTAGCGGGAGCCCTCTCCTACAATGAGCAGTTCTTC
TRBD2 | TRBJ2-3 | TRBV7-3 | - | CASSLTAASGTTTDTQYF | TGTGCCAGCAGCTTAACGGCGGCTAGCGGAACCACCACAGATACGCAGTATTTT
- | TRBJ1-1 | TRBV7-8 | - | CASSPVGSRNTEAFF | TGTGCCAGCAGCCCAGTGGGCAGCCGGAACACTGAAGCTTTCTTT
TRBD1 | TRBJ1-2 | TRBV10-2 | once | CASREPDRAGGYTF | TGCGCCAGCAGGGAACCTGACAGGGCGGGAGGCTACACCTTC
TRBD1 | TRBJ1-1 | TRBV5-1 | - | CASSWGQSNEAFF | TGCGCCAGCAGCTGGGGACAGTCTAATGAAGCTTTCTTT
- | TRBJ1-4 | TRBV4-3 | - | CASSLDSNEKLFF | TGCGCCAGCAGCCTGGACAGTAATGAAAAACTGTTTTTT
- | TRBJ1-3 | TRBV7-9 | - | CASLAYSGNTIYF | TGTGCCAGCCTAGCCTACTCTGGAAACACCATATATTTT
TRBD2 | TRBJ2-5 | TRBV13 | - | CASSLEGTSETQYF | TGTGCCAGCAGCTTAGAGGGGACTAGTGAGACCCAGTACTTC
- | TRBJ1-2 | TRBV4-1 | - | CASSQEVFGGYTF | TGCGCCAGCAGCCAAGAGGTGTTCGGGGGCTACACCTTC
- | TRBJ1-2 | TRBV28 | once | CASSTAGYGYTF | TGTGCCAGCAGTACCGCGGGCTATGGCTACACCTTC
TRBD1 | TRBJ1-2 | TRBV4-1 | - | CASSQEGFRRSGQNYGYTF | TGCGCCAGCAGCCAAGAAGGATTCCGACGTTCGGGACAGAACTATGGCTACACCTTC
- | TRBJ2-1 | TRBV11-1 | - | CASSLVALPGNEQFF | TGTGCCAGCAGCTTAGTGGCCTTACCAGGCAATGAGCAGTTCTTC
- | TRBJ2-7 | TRBV4-1 | - | CASSPNPLAQEQYF | TGCGCCAGCAGCCCGAACCCCCTAGCGCAAGAGCAGTACTTC
- | TRBJ2-7 | TRBV5-1 | - | CASSFQGVHEQYF | TGCGCCAGCAGCTTTCAGGGTGTACACGAGCAGTACTTC
- | TRBJ1-4 | TRBV7-9 | - | CASSRVTPNEKLFF | TGTGCCAGCAGCCGGGTAACCCCTAATGAAAAACTGTTTTTT
TRBD1 | TRBJ2-2 | TRBV30 | - | CAWSSGTGGTGELFF | TGTGCCTGGAGTTCCGGGACAGGGGGCACCGGGGAGCTGTTTTTT
TRBD1 | TRBJ1-2 | TRBV6-6 | - | CASRGTDQANYGYTF | TGTGCCAGCAGAGGGACAGACCAAGCTAACTATGGCTACACCTTC
TRBD2 | TRBJ2-1 | TRBV5-4 | once | CASSLGGGGAGNEQFF | TGTGCCAGCAGCTTGGGCGGCGGGGGGGCTGGTAATGAGCAGTTCTTC